This is a list of T cell receptor beta chains from one sample in a study of blood T cell repertoires in COVID-19. Using immunoSEQ multiplex PCR, the repertoire was profiled, and TCRdb retains in-frame clones only, with some absent. The table has fewer than 300,000 clones, about 89% seen once. The sample was peripheral blood. The receptors here all came from a woman in her twenties or thirties with COVID-19, enrolled during active disease. Each CDR3 is given with its conserved first and last residue. The D gene is left open where the match is weak. Size is omitted from some rows. Given values are once, few, many or a class for expanded clones.

D gene,V gene,J gene,clone size,CDR3 protein,CDR3 DNA
.,TRBV18,TRBJ2-7,.,CASSPLFPIQRMNYEQYF,TGTGCCAGCTCACCATTGTTCCCAATTCAGCGGATGAACTACGAGCAGTACTTC
.,TRBV6-5,TRBJ1-1,.,CASTPGRNTEAFF,TGTGCCAGTACCCCAGGCAGGAACACTGAAGCTTTCTTT
.,TRBV11-1,TRBJ2-2,.,CASSFPTSVAVGELFF,TGTGCCAGCAGCTTTCCGACTAGTGTGGCGGTCGGGGAGCTGTTTTTT
TRBD1,TRBV19,TRBJ1-2,.,CASSKQGAQGYTF,TGTGCCAGTAGTAAACAGGGGGCGCAAGGCTACACCTTC
.,TRBV28,TRBJ1-2,.,CASSLTRYGYTF,TGTGCCAGCAGTTTAACACGCTATGGCTACACCTTC
.,TRBV3-1/TRBV3-2,TRBJ1-5,.,CASSQESSNQPQHF,TGTGCCAGCAGCCAAGAGTCGAGCAATCAGCCCCAGCATTTT
.,TRBV28,TRBJ1-1,once,CASTQDKNTEAFF,TGTGCCAGCACCCAGGACAAGAACACTGAAGCTTTCTTT
TRBD1,TRBV18,TRBJ2-5,.,CASSPRQGEETQYF,TGTGCCAGCTCACCACGACAGGGGGAAGAGACCCAGTACTTC
.,TRBV5-1,TRBJ1-3,.,CASSPNPQVTRGNTIYF,TGCGCCAGCAGCCCGAATCCACAGGTAACTCGAGGAAACACCATATATTTT
.,TRBV7-6,TRBJ1-6,once,CASSLGQAGYNSPLHF,TGTGCCAGCAGCTTGGGTCAGGCCGGCTATAATTCACCCCTCCACTTT
TRBD1,TRBV6-2/TRBV6-3,TRBJ1-1,.,CASSQPGQTWTSEAFF,TGTGCCAGCAGTCAACCGGGACAGACCTGGACATCTGAAGCTTTCTTT
TRBD1,TRBV5-1,TRBJ1-6,.,CASSLQGALYNSPLHF,TGCGCCAGCAGCTTGCAGGGGGCACTTTATAATTCACCCCTCCACTTT
.,TRBV5-1,TRBJ1-2,few,CASSTGEIYGYTF,TGCGCCAGCAGCACGGGAGAGATCTATGGCTACACCTTC
TRBD2,TRBV11-2,TRBJ2-3,.,CASSLDGLAGARTDTQYF,TGTGCCAGCAGCTTAGATGGCCTAGCGGGAGCCCGAACAGATACGCAGTATTTT
TRBD1,TRBV24-1,TRBJ2-3,.,CATSGGTGLTDTQYF,TGTGCCACCAGTGGGGGGACAGGGCTTACAGATACGCAGTATTTT
TRBD1,TRBV19,TRBJ1-1,.,CASMGQGRTEAFF,TGTGCCAGTATGGGACAGGGAAGAACTGAAGCTTTCTTT
.,TRBV27,TRBJ2-2,.,CASSYLARKNTGELFF,TGTGCCAGCAGTTATCTAGCGAGGAAGAACACCGGGGAGCTGTTTTTT
.,TRBV19,TRBJ1-1,.,CASKKSVKREGNTEAFF,TGTGCCAGTAAAAAGAGCGTTAAACGAGAGGGAAACACTGAAGCTTTCTTT
TRBD1,TRBV19,TRBJ2-2,once,CASNTGVVAGELFF,TGTGCCAGTAATACAGGGGTAGTCGCCGGGGAGCTGTTTTTT
.,TRBV28,TRBJ2-7,.,CASTHNLSPYEQYF,TGTGCCAGCACCCACAACCTTTCCCCCTACGAGCAGTACTTC
.,TRBV13,TRBJ2-7,.,CASSPGSYEQYF,TGTGCCAGCAGCCCCGGCTCCTACGAGCAGTACTTC
TRBD1,TRBV7-8,TRBJ1-1,.,CASSLAGGPDTEAFF,TGTGCCAGCAGCTTAGCAGGGGGCCCTGACACTGAAGCTTTCTTT
TRBD2,TRBV5-4,TRBJ2-7,.,CASSPGRAPEQYF,TGTGCCAGCAGCCCGGGGAGGGCCCCCGAGCAGTACTTC
TRBD2,TRBV27,TRBJ2-7,.,CASSLDGLAGFYEQYF,TGTGCCAGCAGTTTAGATGGACTAGCCGGTTTCTACGAGCAGTACTTC
.,TRBV7-2,TRBJ2-7,.,CASSSDGSGLYEQYF,TGTGCCAGCAGCTCCGACGGGTCGGGGTTGTACGAGCAGTACTTC
.,TRBV11-2,TRBJ2-1,few,CASSAAGTIYNEQFF,TGTGCCAGCAGCGCTGCGGGAACAATCTACAATGAGCAGTTCTTC
.,TRBV27,TRBJ1-1,.,CASSLSGTGTEAFF,TGTGCCAGCAGTTTATCAGGGACTGGCACTGAAGCTTTCTTT
.,TRBV5-1,TRBJ1-4,.,CASSLEGTNEKLFF,TGCGCCAGCAGCTTGGAGGGGACTAATGAAAAACTGTTTTTT
TRBD2,TRBV2,TRBJ2-7,.,CASSESLAGVHEQYF,TGTGCCAGCAGTGAAAGTCTAGCGGGAGTCCACGAGCAGTACTTC
.,TRBV9,TRBJ1-2,.,CASSVDRNYGYTF,TGTGCCAGCAGCGTAGACAGAAACTATGGCTACACCTTC
.,TRBV2,TRBJ1-1,.,CASSGSQKGAEAFF,TGTGCCAGCAGTGGGTCCCAAAAGGGGGCTGAAGCTTTCTTT
.,TRBV7-8,TRBJ2-1,.,CASSLAGQGTYNEQFF,TGTGCCAGCAGCTTAGCGGGGCAGGGTACCTACAATGAGCAGTTCTTC
.,TRBV27,TRBJ1-2,.,CASSFGQGLGNYGYTF,TGTGCCAGCAGTTTTGGGCAGGGCCTGGGAAACTATGGCTACACCTTC
TRBD1,TRBV5-1,TRBJ1-1,.,CASSWTWGQGEAFPNTEAFF,TGCGCCAGCAGCTGGACATGGGGACAGGGCGAAGCATTCCCGAACACTGAAGCTTTCTTT
.,TRBV5-5,TRBJ1-3,.,CASSLQQLSGNTIYF,TGTGCCAGCAGCTTGCAACAGTTGTCTGGAAACACCATATATTTT
TRBD2,TRBV19,TRBJ2-1,.,CASSIDPTSGRGQFF,TGTGCCAGTAGTATAGATCCCACTAGCGGGAGAGGGCAGTTCTTC
.,TRBV6-1,TRBJ2-7,.,CASSEGDTRDGLHEQYF,TGTGCCAGCAGTGAGGGGGACACTCGGGACGGCCTTCACGAGCAGTACTTC
.,TRBV7-9,TRBJ1-2,.,CASSLGGWTAPLGYGYTF,TGTGCCAGCAGCTTAGGGGGCTGGACAGCACCACTAGGCTATGGCTACACCTTC
TRBD1,TRBV11-2,TRBJ2-3,.,CASSPWTGGYTDTQYF,TGTGCCAGCAGCCCATGGACAGGGGGATACACAGATACGCAGTATTTT
.,TRBV29-1,TRBJ2-7,.,CSVGVRQAVYEQYF,TGCAGCGTTGGGGTCCGACAGGCTGTATACGAGCAGTACTTC
.,TRBV27,TRBJ1-2,.,CASSLYPLANYGYTF,TGTGCCAGCAGTTTATATCCTTTAGCTAACTATGGCTACACCTTC
TRBD2,TRBV9,TRBJ2-3,.,CASSATTSGRAMWTDTQYF,TGTGCCAGCAGCGCGACAACTAGCGGGAGGGCCATGTGGACAGATACGCAGTATTTT
.,TRBV2,TRBJ1-5,.,CASSLSGYSNQPQHF,TGTGCCAGCAGTCTGTCGGGGTATAGCAATCAGCCCCAGCATTTT
.,TRBV7-9,TRBJ2-7,.,CASSLVRVSYEQYF,TGTGCCAGCAGCTTAGTACGGGTCTCCTACGAGCAGTACTTC
.,TRBV19,TRBJ2-2,.,CASTSMLGPNTGELFF,TGTGCCAGTACCTCGATGTTGGGGCCCAACACCGGGGAGCTGTTTTTT
.,TRBV4-1,TRBJ2-1,.,CASSQDSPTVSTYNEQFF,TGCGCCAGCAGCCAAGATTCCCCGACAGTTAGTACCTACAATGAGCAGTTCTTC
.,TRBV6-5,TRBJ2-2,.,CASRWGGGGTGELFF,TGTGCCAGCAGATGGGGAGGCGGTGGCACCGGGGAGCTGTTTTTT
TRBD1,TRBV28,TRBJ1-5,.,CASSWTGRNNQPQHF,TGTGCCAGCAGTTGGACAGGGAGGAACAATCAGCCCCAGCATTTT
TRBD1,TRBV12-3/TRBV12-4,TRBJ2-7,.,CASSKGQSYEQYF,TGTGCCAGCAGCAAGGGACAGTCCTACGAGCAGTACTTC
TRBD1,TRBV28,TRBJ1-1,.,CASSLVDRGTEAFF,TGTGCCAGCAGTTTGGTAGACAGGGGGACTGAAGCTTTCTTT
TRBD2,TRBV28,TRBJ2-7,.,CASSSAGGREAYEQYF,TGTGCCAGCAGTTCCGCCGGGGGGAGGGAAGCCTACGAGCAGTACTTC
TRBD1,TRBV6-2/TRBV6-3,TRBJ1-1,once,CASSVLRQGAGGVNTEAFF,TGTGCCAGCAGCGTACTCCGACAGGGGGCCGGTGGGGTTAACACTGAAGCTTTCTTT
.,TRBV2,TRBJ1-5,once,CASSAPTGHGNQPQHF,TGTGCCAGCAGTGCACCGACAGGTCACGGCAATCAGCCCCAGCATTTT
TRBD1,TRBV29-1,TRBJ2-7,once,CSVGTGVTSYEQYF,TGCAGCGTGGGGACAGGAGTAACATCCTACGAGCAGTACTTC
.,TRBV11-3,TRBJ1-6,.,CASSLTGTNSPLHF,TGTGCCAGCAGCTTGACGGGGACAAATTCACCCCTCCACTTT
.,TRBV28,TRBJ1-3,.,CASSLVIGGSGNTIYF,TGTGCCAGCAGTTTAGTTATAGGGGGATCTGGAAACACCATATATTTT